Reported below is one TCR beta chain. The assay was carried out at the deep level. In the sorted-subset replicate PCRs, roughly 210 ng DNA, 25,000 to 30,000 T cell genomes, was used. Assay used: immunoSEQ multiplex PCR; TCRdb lists only in-frame clones, some missing. The sample holds 2.5 million or so clones; more than 80% are singletons and the top ten take roughly 0.14%. The data stem from a study of shared clonotypes between healthy human individuals. V shed 7 bases and J shed 2 bases, with 13 bases lying between them. Germline lookup yields CDR1 SGHRS and CDR2 YFSETQ. The CDR3 sequence is 14 residues long.

Sequencing was carried out using naive CD4+ T cells sorted from blood. The sample's subset: CD45RA+ positively selected. The TCR sequence derives from a man aged 18 to 30 in good health. The chain has TRBV5-1 and TRBJ1-3, with a tentative D call TRBD1 (5 bases). The CDR3 DNA reads as TGCGCCAGCTCTCCGGGGGGGACTGGAAACACCATATATTTT. The encoded protein is CASSPGGTGNTIYF.